This TCR beta chain derives from a study of blood T cell repertoires in COVID-19. Germline assignment: CDR1 MNHEY and CDR2 SMNVEV (reference sequence). This CDR3 has 17 residues. With 5 bases clipped from V and 2 bases from J, the junction kept 13 bases outside the gene matches. The protocol was immunoSEQ multiplex PCR, while the TCRdb copy is restricted to in-frame clones and leaves out a portion. Here the sample spans roughly 46,000 clones, approximately 84% being singletons. This chain links TRBV27 with TRBJ1-1, with 8 bases aligning to TRBD1. This clonotype originated in a man in his 60s with acute or convalescent COVID-19. Sequencing was carried out using peripheral blood. The CDR3 bases are TGTGCCAGCAGTCCCCACAGGGGGATGGGGATAAACACTGAAGCTTTCTTT. It codes for CASSPHRGMGINTEAFF.